The next 31 T cell receptor beta chains were all read from a single sample in a study of CD4 T cells in relation to SARS-CoV-2 and coronaviruses. TCRdb keeps only in-frame clones here, not all; method: immunoSEQ multiplex PCR. The sample contains 35,000 to 40,000 clones, over 75% of which appear only once. For these TCRs, the target antigens are not known. The sequenced sample was memory CD4+ T cells from PBMCs, cultured in vitro. These receptors all come from an adult with COVID-19.

V is TRBV5-1 and J is TRBJ2-1; no clear D. The CDR3 is 14 residues long. V was clipped by 4 bases and J by 9 bases, with 17 bases between them. Germline-derived CDR1 and CDR2 are SGHRS and YFSETQ. This chain's CDR3 is CASSQTTSFGEQFF. DNA of the CDR3: TGCGCCAGCAGCCAGACGACCAGTTTTGGTGAGCAGTTCTTC.

The rearrangement links TRBV12-5 to TRBJ2-3; the match to TRBD2 covers 8 bases. Germline values: CDR1 LGHNT, CDR2 FRNRAP. Trimming took 7 bases from V and 0 from J; bases not matched to a gene: 6. The CDR3 consists of 15 residues. CDR3 coding DNA: TGTGCTAGTGCCCCGCGGGGGGCTAGCACAGATACGCAGTATTTT. It translates to CASAPRGASTDTQYF.

The rearrangement joins TRBV19 to TRBJ2-2; 7 nucleotides agree with TRBD2. The CDR3 consists of 13 residues. CDR1 LNHDA and CDR2 SQIVND come from the germline V gene (reference sequence). V was clipped by 8 bases and J by 2 bases; unmatched bases: 2. The CDR3 reads CASGGENTGELFF. The CDR3 DNA follows: TGTGCCAGTGGGGGGGAAAACACCGGGGAGCTGTTTTTT.

The chain uses TRBV6-5 and TRBJ2-7; 9 nucleotides agree with TRBD2. The CDR3 is 14 residues long. V lost 6 bases to trimming and J lost 0 bases; unmatched junction nucleotides: 3. Germline-derived CDR1 and CDR2 are MNHEY and SVGAGI. The CDR3 here is CASRLAGNSYEQYF. CDR3 nucleotide sequence: TGTGCCAGCAGGCTAGCGGGAAACTCCTACGAGCAGTACTTC.

V is TRBV19 and J is TRBJ2-2; possibly TRBD1 or TRBD2 for D (5 bases each). V lost 9 bases and J 0 bases, leaving 11 bases between the germline ends. Germline V lookup: CDR1 LNHDA, CDR2 SQIVND (reference sequence). The CDR3 totals 14 residues. The CDR3 loop is CASRDGTNTGELFF. The CDR3 DNA is TGTGCCAGCCGGGACGGTACGAACACCGGGGAGCTGTTTTTT.

J is TRBJ1-3 and V is TRBV28; no definite D call. V lost 6 bases and J 0 bases, leaving 9 bases between the germline ends. This CDR3 has 14 amino acids. CDR1 MDHEN and CDR2 SYDVKM come from the germline V gene. The CDR3 loop reads CASSPSGSGNTIYF. The CDR3 DNA reads TGTGCCAGCAGCCCTTCTGGCTCTGGAAACACCATATATTTT.

The CDR3 DNA is TGTGCCACCAGCCTTTCGCAGGGAGAGACTGAAGCTTTCTTT. It specifies CATSLSQGETEAFF. V is TRBV15 and J is TRBJ1-1; a weak D match, TRBD1 (5 bases). Germline V gives CDR1 LNHNV, CDR2 YYDKDF (reference sequence). This CDR3 has 14 residues. The germline V and J ends were trimmed by 5 bases and 5 bases, with 15 bases remaining between them.

CDR3 protein: CASSSTGGINEQFF. The CDR3 bases are TGTGCCAGCAGCTCAACAGGAGGCATCAATGAGCAGTTCTTC. The chain couples TRBV7-6 to TRBJ2-1; D may correspond to TRBD1 or TRBD2 (5 bases each). V was trimmed by 4 bases and J by 6 bases, leaving 13 bases between them. The CDR3 is 14 residues long. Germline CDR1 is SGHVS and CDR2 is FNYEAQ.

This chain links TRBV5-6 with TRBJ2-7; 10 bases align to TRBD2. From germline, CDR1 is SGHDT and CDR2 YYEEEE. This CDR3 is built from 16 residues. V trimming: 0 bases; J trimming: 2 bases; junction bases outside the gene matches: 5. The CDR3 loop reads CASSLVLAGDPYEQYF. The CDR3 DNA reads TGTGCCAGCAGCTTGGTCCTAGCGGGAGACCCCTACGAGCAGTACTTC.

The sample holds one count of this clone. The chain is built from TRBV24-1 and TRBJ2-3; 8 positions match TRBD1. The CDR3 has 14 amino acids. The germline V gene encodes CDR1 KGHDR and CDR2 SFDVKD. Trimming took 3 bases from V and 5 from J; bases not matched to a gene: 3. The CDR3 here is CATSDRTGKDTQYF. The CDR3 DNA sequence: TGTGCCACCAGTGATCGGACAGGGAAAGATACGCAGTATTTT.

The chain recombines TRBV27 with TRBJ1-1; D may be TRBD1 (6 bases). Germline CDR1 and CDR2: MNHEY and SMNVEV (reference sequence). Trimming shortened V by 5 bases and J by 1 base, and 8 bases separated the two germline ends. The CDR3 contains 13 residues. The CDR3 bases are TGTGCCAGCAGTCAACAGGGGAACACTGAAGCTTTCTTT. Protein sequence: CASSQQGNTEAFF.

This clone was counted many times. The chain is built from TRBV10-2 and TRBJ2-1; no firm D call. The CDR3 is made up of 15 amino acids. V dropped 2 bases and J dropped 5 bases, with 13 bases sitting between them. Germline V gene data show CDR1 as WSHSY and CDR2 as SAAADI. CDR3 region: CASSESSRPNNEQFF. The CDR3 DNA sequence: TGCGCCAGCAGTGAGAGTTCGAGACCCAACAATGAGCAGTTCTTC.

Here the CDR3 DNA reads TGTGCCACCTCGGGCCCCGGGGGGGGGACCCAGTACTTC. As protein: CATSGPGGGTQYF. The chain combines TRBV14 with TRBJ2-5; 8 bases align to TRBD2. The CDR3 length is 13 residues. CDR1 is SGHDN and CDR2 is FVKESK in the germline V gene. V lost 10 bases, J lost 7 bases, and 11 bases stayed unmatched.

The genes are TRBV6-1 and TRBJ2-3, with D possibly matching TRBD2 (5 bases). Deletions cut 1 base from V and 7 bases from J, with 9 bases between. The CDR3 has 13 amino acids. CDR1 is MNHNS, CDR2 SASEGT, per germline. CDR3: CASSEGRDNTQYF. CDR3 nucleotide sequence: TGTGCCAGCAGTGAAGGACGGGATAATACGCAGTATTTT.

This clone was observed a few times. V gene TRBV2 combines with J gene TRBJ1-4, with 8 bases that match TRBD1. The trim removed 8 bases at V and 0 bases at J, leaving 11 bases unmatched. This CDR3 has 17 residues. Germline V gives CDR1 SNHLY, CDR2 FYNNEI. DNA for the CDR3: TGTGCCAGCGCCCGACAGGGGTTGGGAGCAACTAATGAAAAACTGTTTTTT. This gives the protein CASARQGLGATNEKLFF.

This clone was seen a few times. The CDR3: CASRTTGEETQYF. CDR3 DNA sequence: TGTGCCAGCAGAACGACAGGCGAAGAGACCCAGTACTTC. The genes are TRBV12-3 or TRBV12-4 and TRBJ2-5; tentatively, D is TRBD1 (6 bases). Trimming shortened V by 6 bases and J by 3 bases, and 11 bases separated the two germline ends. CDR3 size: 13 residues.

V usage is TRBV7-2 and J usage is TRBJ1-3; unclear D gene. Deletions cut 5 bases from V and 4 bases from J, with 12 bases between. The CDR3 sequence is 14 residues long. Germline V gene sequence: CDR1 SGHTA, CDR2 FQGNSA. The CDR3 nucleotides read TGTGCCAGCAGCGGGAGTATCTCAGGAAACACCATATATTTT. It yields the protein CASSGSISGNTIYF.

Here the CDR3 DNA reads TGTGCCAGCAGCCCGGACAGGGTAATCTATGGCTACACCTTC. Its translation: CASSPDRVIYGYTF. The rearrangement links TRBV7-2 to TRBJ1-2; 8 nucleotides agree with TRBD1. Losses at the gene ends were 5 bases for V and 4 bases for J; bases not matched to a gene: 6. Germline CDR1 is SGHTA and CDR2 is FQGNSA. The CDR3 has 14 residues.

This chain uses TRBV6-5 with TRBJ2-5, with D perhaps assigned TRBD1 or TRBD2 (5 bases each). The V gene's germline CDR1 is MNHEY and CDR2 SVGAGI. This CDR3 contains 15 residues. With 7 bases removed from V and 1 base from J, the gap between germline ends came to 16 bases. In DNA form, the CDR3 reads TGTGCCAGCACCATTCTGGGACCGCGCCAAGAGACCCAGTACTTC. This encodes CASTILGPRQETQYF.

The rearrangement links TRBV28 to TRBJ1-3; tentative D call: TRBD1 (5 bases). Germline CDR1 reads MDHEN; CDR2 reads SYDVKM. V gave up 4 bases and J gave up 6 bases, with 10 bases separating them. This CDR3 has 13 amino acids. CDR3 DNA sequence: TGTGCCAGCAGTTCAGGGTTGGTAAACACCATATATTTT. Its translation is CASSSGLVNTIYF.

The chain employs TRBV3-1 (or the pseudogene TRBV3-2) and TRBJ2-1; D not resolved. Trimming took 5 bases from V and 3 from J, leaving 8 bases between them. CDR1 LGHDT and CDR2 YNNKEL come from the germline V gene (reference sequence). The CDR3 has 13 amino acids. DNA for the CDR3: TGTGCCAGCAGCAGGGCTCGCTACAATGAGCAGTTCTTC. Protein: CASSRARYNEQFF.

The rearrangement links TRBV15 to TRBJ2-5; 10 bases line up with TRBD1. CDR1 and CDR2 (germline): LNHNV, YYDKDF (reference sequence). This CDR3 is 16 amino acids long. The ends lost 3 bases at V and 2 bases at J; junction bases unmatched: 6. The CDR3 nucleotides are TGTGCCACCAGCAGGTCGCCGGGACAGGGGCAAGAGACCCAGTACTTC. Residues: CATSRSPGQGQETQYF.

This chain uses TRBV5-1 with TRBJ1-2, with a possible D match to TRBD1 (5 bases). This CDR3 is built from 15 residues. In germline, CDR1 is SGHRS, CDR2 YFSETQ. Trimming took 0 bases from V and 0 from J, leaving 9 bases between them. The CDR3 is CASSLEGSANYGYTF. CDR3 coding DNA: TGCGCCAGCAGCTTGGAGGGGTCAGCTAACTATGGCTACACCTTC.

The rearrangement links TRBV20-1 to TRBJ2-1; D tentatively fits TRBD1 or TRBD2 (5 bases each). The length of the CDR3 is 11 residues. V gave up 2 bases and J gave up 12 bases, with 11 bases separating them. Germline values: CDR1 DFQATT, CDR2 SNEGSKA (reference sequence). CDR3 amino acids: CSARRPGGQFF. The CDR3 nucleotides read TGCAGTGCTAGAAGGCCTGGGGGGCAGTTCTTC.

V usage is TRBV7-3 and J usage is TRBJ2-1, with TRBD2 identical over 14 bases. CDR1 and CDR2 (germline): SGHTA, FQGTGA. V was pared by 5 bases and J by 9 bases, with 6 bases of the junction left unmatched. CDR3 length equals 15 residues. The CDR3 nucleotides are TGTGCCAGCAGCCCACCGGGACTAGCGGGAGTTGAGCAGTTCTTC. This encodes CASSPPGLAGVEQFF.

The chain recombines TRBV28 with TRBJ1-6; no clear D. Germline V gene lookup returns CDR1 MDHEN and CDR2 SYDVKM. This CDR3 region has 15 residues. V shed 5 bases and J shed 4 bases, with 12 bases lying between them. The chain's CDR3 is CASSPRMGYNSPLHF. The CDR3, as DNA: TGTGCCAGCAGTCCCCGGATGGGATATAATTCACCCCTCCACTTT.

This chain joins TRBV5-4 and TRBJ1-2, with 7 bases that match TRBD1. The germline CDR1 and CDR2 sequences are SGHNT and YYREEE (reference sequence). V lost 0 bases, J lost 8 bases, and 7 bases stayed unmatched. The CDR3 loop spans 14 amino acids. The CDR3 DNA reads as TGTGCCAGCAGCTTGGCTAATCAGGGGGGAGGCTACACCTTC. Residues: CASSLANQGGGYTF.

The chain has TRBV7-9 and TRBJ2-2, with 7 positions matching TRBD1. Germline V lookup: CDR1 SEHNR, CDR2 FQNEAQ (reference sequence). CDR3 length: 15 amino acids. Germline trimming cut 4 bases from V and 6 bases from J; bases unmatched to any gene: 8. Here the CDR3 DNA reads TGTGCCAGCAGCTCCAACAGGGGCAGGTCCGGGGAGCTGTTTTTT. Translated, it gives CASSSNRGRSGELFF.

The V gene is TRBV10-3, the J gene TRBJ2-2, with D unclear. This CDR3 comprises 11 residues. Trimming cost V 7 bases and J 2 bases, with 2 bases left between them. The germline V gene has CDR1 ENHRY and CDR2 SYGVKD. CDR3 in DNA: TGTGCCATCACAAACACCGGGGAGCTGTTTTTT. Its translation is CAITNTGELFF.

This sequence joins TRBV3-1 (or the pseudogene TRBV3-2) and TRBJ2-1, with a possible D match to TRBD2 (6 bases). Trimming removed 6 bases from V and 0 bases from J, with 18 bases in between. Germline V gene lookup returns CDR1 LGHDT and CDR2 YNNKEL (reference sequence). This CDR3 region has 17 residues. CDR3 coding DNA: TGTGCCAGCAGTCCTCGAGGGACTTTATCCTCCTACAATGAGCAGTTCTTC. Its protein product is CASSPRGTLSSYNEQFF.

This clone appeared a single time. The chain is built from TRBV28 and TRBJ1-2, with 7 bases matching TRBD1. Per the germline V gene, CDR1 is MDHEN and CDR2 is SYDVKM. V dropped 5 bases and J dropped 1; count of bases not matched to a gene: 10. This CDR3 has 16 amino acids. CDR3 sequence (DNA): TGTGCCAGCAGTGCTACCTGGGCAGGGGGTAACTATGGCTACACCTTC. It is translated as CASSATWAGGNYGYTF.